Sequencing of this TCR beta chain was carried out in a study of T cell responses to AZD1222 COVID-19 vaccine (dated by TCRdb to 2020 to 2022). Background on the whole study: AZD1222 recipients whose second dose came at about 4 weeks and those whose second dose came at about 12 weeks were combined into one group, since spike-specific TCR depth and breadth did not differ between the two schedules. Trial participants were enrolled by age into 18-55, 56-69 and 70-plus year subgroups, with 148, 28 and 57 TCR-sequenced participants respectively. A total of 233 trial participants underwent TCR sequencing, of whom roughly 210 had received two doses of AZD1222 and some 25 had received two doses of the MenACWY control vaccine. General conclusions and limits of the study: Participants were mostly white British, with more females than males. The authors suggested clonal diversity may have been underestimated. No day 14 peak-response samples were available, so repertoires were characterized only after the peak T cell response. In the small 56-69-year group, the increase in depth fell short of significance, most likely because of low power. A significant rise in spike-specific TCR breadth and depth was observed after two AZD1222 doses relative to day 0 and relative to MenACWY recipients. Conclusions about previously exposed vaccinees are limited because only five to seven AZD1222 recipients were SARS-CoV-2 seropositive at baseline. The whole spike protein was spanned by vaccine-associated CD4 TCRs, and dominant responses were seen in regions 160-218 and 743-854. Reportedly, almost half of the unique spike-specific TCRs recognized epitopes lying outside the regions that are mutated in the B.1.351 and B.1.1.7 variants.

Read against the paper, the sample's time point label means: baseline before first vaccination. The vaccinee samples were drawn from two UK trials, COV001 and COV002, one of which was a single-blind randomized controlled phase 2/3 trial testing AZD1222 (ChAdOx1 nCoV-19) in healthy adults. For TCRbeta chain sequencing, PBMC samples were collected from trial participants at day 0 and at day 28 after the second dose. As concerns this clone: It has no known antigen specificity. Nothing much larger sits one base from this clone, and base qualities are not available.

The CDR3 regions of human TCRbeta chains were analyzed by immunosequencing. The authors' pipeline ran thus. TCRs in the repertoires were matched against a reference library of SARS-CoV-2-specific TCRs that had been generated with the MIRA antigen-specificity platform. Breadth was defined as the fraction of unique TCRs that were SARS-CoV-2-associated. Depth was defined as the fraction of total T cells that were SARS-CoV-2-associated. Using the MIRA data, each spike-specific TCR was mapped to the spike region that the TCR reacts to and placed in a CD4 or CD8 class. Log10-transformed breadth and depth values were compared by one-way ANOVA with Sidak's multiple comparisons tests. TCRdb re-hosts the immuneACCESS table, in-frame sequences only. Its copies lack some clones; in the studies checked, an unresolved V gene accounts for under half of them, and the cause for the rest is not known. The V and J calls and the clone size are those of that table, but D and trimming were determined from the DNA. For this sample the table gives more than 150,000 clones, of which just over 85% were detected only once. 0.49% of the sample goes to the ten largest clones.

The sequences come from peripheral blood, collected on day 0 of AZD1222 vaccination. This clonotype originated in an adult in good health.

CDR3 reads: CASSHRGGRETQYF. The bases read TGTGCCAGCAGTCACAGGGGCGGTCGAGAGACCCAGTACTTC. The chain is encoded by TRBV6-5 joined to TRBJ2-5, with TRBD1 matching 7 junction bases. Reading the germline V gene gives CDR1 MNHEY and CDR2 SVGAGI. The CDR3 goes from the cysteine to the phenylalanine over 14 residues. The DNA shown is the 42-base CDR3, in frame from base 1. Unmatched junction bases come to 7, with V trimmed by 5 bases and J by 4 bases.